Shown below are 28 T cell receptor beta chains from a single sample sequenced in a study of blood T cell repertoires in COVID-19. Sequencing was performed with immunoSEQ multiplex PCR; in TCRdb, only in-frame clones are kept and a portion is missing. The sample consists of under 300,000 clones, approximately 82% of them appearing once. Sequenced input: peripheral blood. These receptors all stem from a man aged 25-45 years who had recovered from COVID-19.

As DNA, the CDR3 is TGTGCCAGCAGTCCGGGGACAGGGGGCTTAGGATCACCCCTCCACTTT. Its protein is CASSPGTGGLGSPLHF. V and J are TRBV27 and TRBJ1-6; the match to TRBD1 covers 12 bases. This CDR3 spans 16 amino acids. J gave up 10 bases and V 5 bases, and 9 bases lay outside the gene matches. In germline, CDR1 is MNHEY, CDR2 SMNVEV (reference sequence).

V gene TRBV6-2 or TRBV6-3 combines with J gene TRBJ1-2; D call uncertain. With 0 bases removed from V and 0 bases from J, the gap between germline ends came to 11 bases. The CDR3 length is 16 residues. Germline-derived CDR1 and CDR2 are MNHEY and SVGEGT. The CDR3, as DNA: TGTGCCAGCAGTTACTCGGCAGTTGGAGCTAACTATGGCTACACCTTC. As protein: CASSYSAVGANYGYTF.

The J gene is TRBJ2-5, the V gene TRBV6-5, with 11 bases aligning to TRBD2. Looked up from germline, CDR1 is MNHEY and CDR2 is SVGAGI. CDR3 size: 14 residues. V lost 6 bases and J lost 5; bases outside the gene matches: 5. As DNA, the CDR3 is TGTGCCAGCAGCCGACTAGCGGGGATGGAGACCCAGTACTTC. This gives the protein CASSRLAGMETQYF.

This rearrangement joins TRBV6-5 to TRBJ1-3; 8 bases line up with TRBD1. This CDR3 comprises 14 residues. V gave up 1 base and J gave up 7 bases; unmatched junction bases: 3. In germline, CDR1 is MNHEY, CDR2 SVGAGI. CDR3 region: CASSYLGQGNTIYF. In nucleotides, the CDR3 is TGTGCCAGCAGTTACTTAGGACAGGGTAACACCATATATTTT.

The V call is TRBV6-5, the J call TRBJ1-1; D is ambiguous. V lost 0 bases and J lost 1, with 9 bases in between. Germline V lookup: CDR1 MNHEY, CDR2 SVGAGI. This CDR3 spans 15 amino acids. The DNA of the CDR3 is TGTGCCAGCAGTTACTCCAACCGGGGGAACACTGAAGCTTTCTTT. Encoded protein: CASSYSNRGNTEAFF.

The chain recombines TRBV9 with TRBJ1-2; D is uncertain. Germline CDR1 is SGDLS and CDR2 is YYNGEE. This CDR3 has 14 amino acids. V lost 1 base and J lost 4, with 11 bases in between. The chain's CDR3 is CASSVLTEAYGYTF. Written as DNA, the CDR3 is TGTGCCAGCAGCGTATTAACAGAAGCCTATGGCTACACCTTC.

V is TRBV2 and J is TRBJ1-3; D is ambiguous. The CDR3 has 12 residues. Trimming shortened V by 2 bases and J by 7 bases, and 6 bases separated the two germline ends. Germline V gene data show CDR1 as SNHLY and CDR2 as FYNNEI. CDR3 region: CASSELENTIYF. For the CDR3, the DNA is TGTGCCAGCAGTGAATTGGAGAACACCATATATTTT.

This clone showed up just once. The rearrangement uses TRBV7-6 and TRBJ1-5; TRBD1 might be the D (5 bases). The germline V gene encodes CDR1 SGHVS and CDR2 FNYEAQ. With 5 bases removed from V and 4 bases from J, the gap between germline ends came to 15 bases. CDR3 length: 15 residues. In DNA form, the CDR3 reads TGTGCCAGCAGCCGACTTCAGGGCGTAAATCAGCCCCAGCATTTT. Amino acid sequence: CASSRLQGVNQPQHF.

CDR3 amino acids: CASSPGLANNEQFF. CDR3 in DNA: TGTGCCAGCAGCCCGGGACTAGCAAACAATGAGCAGTTCTTC. The chain combines TRBV11-3 with TRBJ2-1; 9 bases agree with TRBD2. From germline, CDR1 is SGHNT and CDR2 YENEEA. The length of the CDR3 is 14 residues. The trim removed 5 bases at V and 5 bases at J, leaving 4 bases unmatched.

The V and J genes are TRBV4-1 and TRBJ2-5, with D hard to call. The V gene's germline CDR1 is MGHRA and CDR2 YSYEKL. V was cut by 4 bases and J by 5 bases, with 20 bases left in between. This CDR3 has 16 residues. The CDR3 DNA sequence: TGCGCCAGCAGCCCCGGAGCTAGTAGTGGCCAGGAGACCCAGTACTTC. Residues: CASSPGASSGQETQYF.

The chain couples TRBV6-5 to TRBJ1-1; 8 nucleotides line up with TRBD1. The length of the CDR3 is 14 residues. J gave up 1 base and V 4 bases, and 2 bases lay outside the gene matches. CDR1 is MNHEY and CDR2 is SVGAGI in the germline V gene. CDR3 protein: CASSSGTGNTEAFF. The CDR3 nucleotides read TGTGCCAGCAGTTCCGGGACAGGGAACACTGAAGCTTTCTTT.

This chain's CDR3 is CASSRGGVNTEAFF. In DNA form, the CDR3 reads TGTGCCAGCAGCCGAGGGGGCGTTAACACTGAAGCTTTCTTT. J is TRBJ1-1 and V is TRBV5-4; 7 nucleotides line up with TRBD1. Germline loops: CDR1 SGHNT, CDR2 YYREEE (reference sequence). The length of the CDR3 is 14 residues. Trimming at V came to 4 bases and at J to 2 bases, leaving 5 bases not matched to a gene.

The chain combines TRBV28 with TRBJ2-1; 8 nucleotides agree with TRBD1. This CDR3 contains 14 residues. Unmatched junction bases numbered 3, after V lost 8 bases and J lost 0 bases. Germline CDR1 is MDHEN and CDR2 is SYDVKM. The CDR3 reads CASFTGGSYNEQFF. The CDR3, as DNA: TGTGCCAGCTTTACAGGGGGCTCCTACAATGAGCAGTTCTTC.

The genes are TRBV4-1 and TRBJ1-4; the match to TRBD1 covers 7 bases. The V and J ends lost 1 base and 8 bases, in that order; junction bases with no gene match: 10. Germline lookup yields CDR1 MGHRA and CDR2 YSYEKL. The CDR3 is 16 amino acids. The DNA of the CDR3 is TGCGCCAGCAGCCAAGGTAGACGGGACAGAAACGAAAAACTGTTTTTT. Translated: CASSQGRRDRNEKLFF.

This clone appeared a single time. The chain is built from TRBV11-2 and TRBJ2-1; D may be TRBD1 (5 bases). The CDR3 runs 15 residues. Germline loops: CDR1 SGHAT, CDR2 FQNNGV. Trimming removed 5 bases at V and 4 bases at J, with 15 bases between. This chain's CDR3 is CASSKGVIIYNEQFF. CDR3 DNA sequence: TGTGCCAGCAGCAAAGGGGTAATTATTTACAATGAGCAGTTCTTC.

V gene TRBV19 combines with J gene TRBJ1-5, with a weak D call TRBD1 (5 bases). The V gene's germline CDR1 is LNHDA and CDR2 SQIVND (reference sequence). The V gene lost 3 bases and the J gene lost 0 bases, with 21 bases spanning the gap. The CDR3 spans 19 residues. This CDR3 reads CASSIMFGQKPGSNQPQHF. The CDR3 DNA reads TGTGCCAGTAGTATCATGTTCGGACAAAAACCTGGTAGCAATCAGCCCCAGCATTTT.

V and J are TRBV5-1 and TRBJ2-5, with D possibly TRBD1 on 5 matching bases. The germline gives CDR1 SGHRS, CDR2 YFSETQ. The CDR3 consists of 12 residues. The ends were cut back, 6 bases at V and 0 bases at J, with 6 bases in the middle. The chain's CDR3 is CASTGNQETQYF. The DNA of the CDR3 is TGCGCCAGCACAGGGAACCAAGAGACCCAGTACTTC.

The chain is built from TRBV2 and TRBJ1-5; maybe TRBD1 (6 bases). The CDR3 has 15 amino acids. The germline V gene encodes CDR1 SNHLY and CDR2 FYNNEI. V lost 4 bases and J 0 bases, leaving 10 bases between the germline ends. The CDR3 loop is CASSGTDYSNQPQHF. The DNA for the CDR3 is TGTGCCAGCAGTGGGACAGATTATAGCAATCAGCCCCAGCATTTT.

The chain uses TRBV19 and TRBJ1-1, with 7 bases lining up with TRBD1. The CDR3 loop spans 15 amino acids. With V trimmed by 5 bases and J by 1 base, 7 bases remained unmatched. The germline gives CDR1 LNHDA, CDR2 SQIVND (reference sequence). The CDR3 loop reads CASSPQGGWNTEAFF. CDR3 DNA: TGTGCCAGTAGTCCCCAAGGGGGCTGGAACACTGAAGCTTTCTTT.

The rearrangement joins TRBV11-2 to TRBJ1-2; D uncertain. The CDR3 has 13 residues. Trimming took 1 base from V and 6 from J, leaving 9 bases between them. Germline values: CDR1 SGHAT, CDR2 FQNNGV. The DNA of the CDR3 is TGTGCCAGCAGCTTAGGTGGCCAGGATGGCTACACCTTC. Protein: CASSLGGQDGYTF. Together with reference TRBV11-2 and TRBJ1-2, the CDR3 gives the full variable domain: EAGVAQSPRYKIIEKRQSVAFWCNPISGHATLYWYQQILGQGPKLLIQFQNNGVVDDSQLPKDRFSAERLKGVDSTLKIQPAKLEDSAVYLCASSLGGQDGYTFGSGTRLTVV.

The chain has TRBV19 and TRBJ1-1; a possible D gene is TRBD1 (6 bases). The CDR3 runs to 16 residues. From germline, CDR1 is LNHDA and CDR2 SQIVND (reference sequence). Trimming took off 6 bases at V and 0 bases at J, with 17 bases between the two ends. This chain's CDR3 is CASRNIVRDMNTEAFF. The CDR3 DNA sequence: TGTGCCAGTAGAAACATTGTCCGGGACATGAACACTGAAGCTTTCTTT.

This clone was seen a handful of times. The chain carries TRBV28 and TRBJ1-1; 8 bases are shared with TRBD1. Per germline, CDR1 MDHEN and CDR2 SYDVKM. CDR3 length: 12 residues. V was clipped by 10 bases and J by 4 bases; unmatched bases: 5. The CDR3 bases are TGTGCCACCTGGACAGGGCCCACTGAAGCTTTCTTT. Its protein product is CATWTGPTEAFF.

A remark on this clone: This CDR3 is also generated by other DNA sequences in the sample. The V gene is TRBV28, the J gene TRBJ2-7, with D possibly TRBD2 on 6 matching bases. From germline, CDR1 is MDHEN and CDR2 SYDVKM. This CDR3 comprises 12 residues. V lost 2 bases to trimming and J lost 4 bases, with 6 bases between them. Here the CDR3 reads CASSLGGYEQYV. The CDR3 DNA reads TGTGCCAGCAGTTTAGGGGGGTACGAGCAGTACGTC.

In DNA, the CDR3 is TGCGCCAGCAGCCAAGTTCCGGGGGGTACAGATACGCAGTATTTT. This translates into CASSQVPGGTDTQYF. The J gene is TRBJ2-3, the V gene TRBV4-1, with 7 nucleotides matching TRBD2. The CDR3 extends over 15 amino acids. Germline values: CDR1 MGHRA, CDR2 YSYEKL. The junction had 4 bases not matched to a gene; V was cut back by 1 base and J by 3 bases.

The J gene is TRBJ2-5, the V gene TRBV28; TRBD2 might be the D (5 bases). This CDR3 is 14 amino acids long. V shed 10 bases and J shed 5 bases, with 20 bases lying between them. Per germline, CDR1 MDHEN and CDR2 SYDVKM. CDR3 sequence: CATTAQDLRETQYF. In DNA, the CDR3 is TGTGCCACTACGGCCCAGGACTTAAGGGAGACCCAGTACTTC. Supplemented by reference TRBV28 and TRBJ2-5, the full variable domain reads DVKVTQSSRYLVKRTGEKVFLECVQDMDHENMFWYRQDPGLGLRLIYFSYDVKMKEKGDIPEGYSVSREKKERFSLILESASTNQTSMYLCATTAQDLRETQYFGPGTRLLVL.

The chain carries TRBV6-7 and TRBJ1-2; a weak D match, TRBD1 (5 bases). TRBV6-7 is known as an ORF, though its function is uncertain. V was cut by 8 bases and J by 14 bases, with 12 bases left in between. The CDR3 runs 9 residues. CDR3 DNA: TGTGCCAGCGGGACGGGAGGAACCTTC. This sequence encodes CASGTGGTF.

This chain connects TRBV5-1 to TRBJ2-5, with 14 bases lining up with TRBD2. Germline lookup yields CDR1 SGHRS and CDR2 YFSETQ. The length of the CDR3 is 17 residues. With 4 bases clipped from V and 5 bases from J, the junction kept 10 bases outside the gene matches. This CDR3 is CASSPTGLAGEVETQYF. The CDR3 nucleotides read TGCGCCAGCAGCCCGACGGGACTAGCGGGGGAGGTCGAGACCCAGTACTTC. Full variable domain (missing parts from reference TRBV5-1 and TRBJ2-5): KAGVTQTPRYLIKTRGQQVTLSCSPISGHRSVSWYQQTPGQGLQFLFEYFSETQRNKGNFPGRFSGRQFSNSRSEMNVSTLELGDSALYLCASSPTGLAGEVETQYFGPGTRLLVL.

This chain connects TRBV28 to TRBJ2-7, with 8 positions matching TRBD1. The V and J ends lost 2 bases and 2 bases, in that order; junction bases with no gene match: 2. CDR3 size: 14 residues. Germline loops: CDR1 MDHEN, CDR2 SYDVKM. Here the CDR3 reads CASSLGGQAYEQYV. As DNA, the CDR3 is TGTGCCAGCAGTTTAGGGGGACAGGCCTACGAGCAGTACGTC.